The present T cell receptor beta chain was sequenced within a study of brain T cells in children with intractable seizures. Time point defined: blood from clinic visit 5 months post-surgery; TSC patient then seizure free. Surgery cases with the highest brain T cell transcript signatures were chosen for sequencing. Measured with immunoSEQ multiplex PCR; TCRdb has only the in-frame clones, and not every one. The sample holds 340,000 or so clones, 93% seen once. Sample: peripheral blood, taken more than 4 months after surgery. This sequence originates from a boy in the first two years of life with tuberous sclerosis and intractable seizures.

This chain's CDR3 is CASSFFALYEQYF. The CDR3 nucleotides are TGTGCCAGCAGCTTCTTTGCGCTCTACGAGCAGTACTTC. The gene calls are TRBV5-8 and TRBJ2-7; no clear D gene. V was shortened by 2 bases and J by 3 bases, with 9 bases between the two germline ends. Germline V CDR1 and CDR2: SGHTS, YDEGEE. The CDR3 totals 13 residues.